Shown below are 9 T cell receptor beta chains from a single sample sequenced in a study of blood T cell repertoires in COVID-19. TCRdb's copy holds only in-frame clones and misses some; the assay was immunoSEQ multiplex PCR. The sample lists 28,000 or so clones, more than 85% occurring once. The sample taken for sequencing was peripheral blood. Source of these receptors: a human donor with active COVID-19. The donor label of this sample is uncertain.

V and J are TRBV24-1 and TRBJ2-3; no clear D. Germline V gene sequence: CDR1 KGHDR, CDR2 SFDVKD. The CDR3 is made up of 17 amino acids. Between the trimmed V and J ends, which lost 4 bases and 2 bases, there was a span of 18 bases. The CDR3 DNA reads as TGTGCCACCAGTGACTCGGCTTTCGAGGCCTACACAGATACGCAGTATTTT. Amino acid sequence: CATSDSAFEAYTDTQYF.

This clone showed up just a few times. The genes are TRBV19 and TRBJ1-6; D is uncertain. The CDR3 runs 15 residues. With 4 bases removed from V and 4 bases from J, the gap between germline ends came to 11 bases. CDR1 and CDR2 (germline): LNHDA, SQIVND (reference sequence). The CDR3 region has the DNA TGTGCCAGTAGTACCCGAGTACGTTATAATTCACCCCTCCACTTT. Translation: CASSTRVRYNSPLHF.

The chain uses TRBV5-8 and TRBJ1-2, with TRBD1 matching over 7 bases. Trimming removed 4 bases from V and 8 bases from J; junction bases left unmatched: 14. The CDR3 covers 15 residues. Germline V gene lookup returns CDR1 SGHTS and CDR2 YDEGEE. This CDR3 is CASSLPGQGVGGYTF. The CDR3 DNA is TGTGCCAGCAGCCTCCCTGGGCAGGGGGTTGGCGGCTACACCTTC.

The V call is TRBV6-5, the J call TRBJ2-1; the D gene is possibly TRBD1 (6 bases). CDR1 and CDR2 (germline): MNHEY, SVGAGI. The CDR3 is 15 residues long. Trimming took 6 bases from V and 6 from J, leaving 18 bases between them. The CDR3 protein is CASSVGNRVSNEQFF. In nucleotides, the CDR3 is TGTGCCAGCAGCGTAGGGAACAGGGTGAGCAATGAGCAGTTCTTC.

The chain joins TRBV27 to TRBJ2-5; D not resolved. Between the trimmed V and J ends, which lost 5 bases and 2 bases, there was a span of 12 bases. CDR3 length: 14 residues. In germline, CDR1 is MNHEY, CDR2 SMNVEV (reference sequence). The CDR3 protein is CASSPRSSQETQYF. CDR3 DNA sequence: TGTGCCAGCAGTCCTCGTTCCTCTCAAGAGACCCAGTACTTC.

This sequence joins TRBV6-5 and TRBJ1-1, with D possibly being TRBD1 (5 bases). V lost 7 bases to trimming and J lost 5 bases, with 14 bases between them. The V gene's germline CDR1 is MNHEY and CDR2 SVGAGI. CDR3 length: 13 residues. The CDR3 loop is CASTAGRGTEAFF. The CDR3 nucleotides read TGTGCCAGCACCGCTGGACGGGGGACTGAAGCTTTCTTT.

CDR3 loop: CASSTAGGQETQYF. CDR3 nucleotides: TGTGCCAGCAGCACTGCGGGGGGACAAGAGACCCAGTACTTC. This sequence joins TRBV6-2 or TRBV6-3 and TRBJ2-5; 8 bases are shared with TRBD2. The CDR3 totals 14 residues. V was clipped by 6 bases and J by 2 bases; unmatched bases: 5. Germline lookup yields CDR1 MNHEY and CDR2 SVGEGT.

The chain employs TRBV19 and TRBJ2-7; 8 nucleotides agree with TRBD1. The CDR3 has 14 amino acids. Germline V gives CDR1 LNHDA, CDR2 SQIVND (reference sequence). The V gene end was trimmed by 9 bases and the J gene end by 0 bases; junction bases not matched to a gene: 7. The DNA of the CDR3 is TGTGCCAGCAGTGGGGGACAGGTCTCCTACGAGCAGTACTTC. It yields the protein CASSGGQVSYEQYF.

This clone was seen just once. This chain joins TRBV10-3 and TRBJ2-5; D gene uncertain. Deletions cut 2 bases from V and 3 bases from J, with 4 bases between. Germline CDR1 and CDR2: ENHRY and SYGVKD. This CDR3 is built from 12 residues. DNA of the CDR3: TGTGCCATCAGTGAGCCGGAAGAGACCCAGTACTTC. Protein: CAISEPEETQYF.